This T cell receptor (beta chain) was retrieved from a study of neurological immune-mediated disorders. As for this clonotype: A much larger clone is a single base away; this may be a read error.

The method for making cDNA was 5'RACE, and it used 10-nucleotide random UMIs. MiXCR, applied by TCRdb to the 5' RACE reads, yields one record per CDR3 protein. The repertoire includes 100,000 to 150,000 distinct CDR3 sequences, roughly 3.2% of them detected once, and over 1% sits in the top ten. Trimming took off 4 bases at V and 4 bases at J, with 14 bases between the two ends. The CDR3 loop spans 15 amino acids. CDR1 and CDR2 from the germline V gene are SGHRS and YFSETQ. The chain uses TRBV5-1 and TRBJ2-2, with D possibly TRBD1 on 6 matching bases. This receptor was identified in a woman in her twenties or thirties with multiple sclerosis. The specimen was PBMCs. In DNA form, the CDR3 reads TGCGCCAGCAGCCAGGGGACAAAGAGCACCGGGGAGCTGTTTTTT. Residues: CASSQGTKSTGELFF.